These 10 T cell receptor beta chains were all obtained from the same sample, sequenced in a study of T cell changes during pregnancy in multiple sclerosis. Produced via immunoSEQ multiplex PCR; TCRdb's table is partial and in-frame only. Among around 65,000 clones listed, around 92% were seen once. The sample consisted of peripheral blood, taken in the second trimester of pregnancy. The receptors were gathered from a female donor in good health, enrolled as a control in a pregnancy study.

This chain uses TRBV7-2 with TRBJ1-5; D may be TRBD1 (6 bases). Germline CDR1 and CDR2: SGHTA and FQGNSA. The CDR3 extends over 14 amino acids. Between the trimmed V and J ends, which lost 5 bases and 4 bases, there was a span of 12 bases. The CDR3 loop reads CASSEQGSNQPQHF. CDR3 in DNA: TGTGCCAGCAGCGAACAGGGTAGTAATCAGCCCCAGCATTTT.

V gene TRBV6-5 combines with J gene TRBJ2-3, with D perhaps matching TRBD2 (5 bases). Trimming pared 0 bases from V and 5 bases from J, leaving 12 bases between. Germline loops: CDR1 MNHEY, CDR2 SVGAGI. The CDR3 has 15 amino acids. DNA of the CDR3: TGTGCCAGCAGTTACTCGCTCGTCCGGGGAGATACGCAGTATTTT. Its translation is CASSYSLVRGDTQYF.

The chain links TRBV2 to TRBJ2-7, with 7 bases aligning to TRBD1. This CDR3 spans 16 amino acids. CDR1 is SNHLY, CDR2 FYNNEI, per germline. Unmatched junction bases numbered 12, after V lost 3 bases and J lost 4 bases. The CDR3 DNA reads as TGTGCCAGCAGTGACCCTGGGCGACAGGGTTATTACGAGCAGTACTTC. Its protein product is CASSDPGRQGYYEQYF.

V usage is TRBV25-1 and J usage is TRBJ1-1; a weak D match, TRBD1 (5 bases). Between the trimmed V and J ends, which lost 6 bases and 0 bases, there was a span of 8 bases. CDR1 is MGHDK and CDR2 is SYGVNS in the germline V gene. The CDR3 runs to 13 residues. This CDR3 is CASSRTLNTEAFF. CDR3 nucleotides: TGTGCCAGCAGCCGGACACTGAACACTGAAGCTTTCTTT. Complete variable domain (other parts from reference TRBV25-1 and TRBJ1-1): EADIYQTPRYLVIGTGKKITLECSQTMGHDKMYWYQQDPGMELHLIHYSYGVNSTEKGDLSSESTVSRIRTEHFPLTLESARPSHTSQYLCASSRTLNTEAFFGQGTRLTVV.

The count of this clone is one. The chain couples TRBV27 to TRBJ1-2; maybe TRBD1 (6 bases). CDR3 length: 14 residues. Germline V lookup: CDR1 MNHEY, CDR2 SMNVEV (reference sequence). V dropped 4 bases and J dropped 4 bases, with 13 bases sitting between them. The CDR3 DNA reads as TGTGCCAGCAGTTCGACAGGAGTGATCTATGGCTACACCTTC. Its translation: CASSSTGVIYGYTF.

V and J are TRBV5-4 and TRBJ2-5; possibly TRBD2 for D (5 bases). The DNA end favors TRBJ2-7, so the J call may be wrong. Looked up from germline, CDR1 is SGHNT and CDR2 is YYREEE (reference sequence). The length of the CDR3 is 14 residues. The DNA of the CDR3 is TGTGCCAGCAGCCCCGGAGGCCGCACCTACGAGCAGTACTTC. Translation: CASSPGGRTYEQYF.

This clone was observed a single time. The chain employs TRBV5-1 and TRBJ2-5; D gene ambiguous. The CDR3 has 17 amino acids. V lost 0 bases, J lost 0 bases, and 15 bases lay in between. CDR1 SGHRS and CDR2 YFSETQ come from the germline V gene. The CDR3 loop is CASSLGQGPRYQETQYF. CDR3 in DNA: TGCGCCAGCAGCTTGGGCCAAGGTCCGAGGTACCAAGAGACCCAGTACTTC.

V usage is TRBV5-1 and J usage is TRBJ1-2; 10 nucleotides match TRBD1. Germline CDR1 is SGHRS and CDR2 is YFSETQ. This CDR3 is built from 16 residues. The V and J ends lost 0 bases and 4 bases, in that order; junction bases with no gene match: 6. In nucleotides, the CDR3 is TGCGCCAGCAGCTTGGGCCGGACAGGGGGTATCTATGGCTACACCTTC. Its translation is CASSLGRTGGIYGYTF. Variable domain in full (rest from reference TRBV5-1 and TRBJ1-2): KAGVTQTPRYLIKTRGQQVTLSCSPISGHRSVSWYQQTPGQGLQFLFEYFSETQRNKGNFPGRFSGRQFSNSRSEMNVSTLELGDSALYLCASSLGRTGGIYGYTFGSGTRLTVV.

The chain couples TRBV11-1 to TRBJ1-1; possibly TRBD1 for D (5 bases). CDR3 length equals 13 residues. CDR1 is SGHAT, CDR2 FQDESV, per germline (reference sequence). With 3 bases removed from V and 11 bases from J, the gap between germline ends came to 16 bases. DNA for the CDR3: TGTGCCAGCAGCTTGGGTCGGCAGGGAATGGCTTTCTTT. It yields the protein CASSLGRQGMAFF.

The genes are TRBV15 and TRBJ2-5, with 9 bases matching TRBD2. J lost 5 bases, V lost 0 bases, and 1 base had no gene match. Germline lookup yields CDR1 LNHNV and CDR2 YYDKDF (reference sequence). The CDR3 contains 14 residues. CDR3: CATSREAGGETQYF. The DNA for the CDR3 is TGTGCCACCAGCAGAGAGGCGGGAGGGGAGACCCAGTACTTC.